These 32 T cell receptor beta chains were all obtained from the same sample, sequenced in a study of response to subunit inactivated influenza vaccine. In TCRdb, the RT-PCR reads were re-called with MiXCR into one record per CDR3 protein. The data hold 400,000 to 650,000 distinct CDR3 sequences, with about 7.2% observed a single time. The source was PBMCs from blood, collected 23 months after vaccination. The receptors here all came from a man between 45 and 75 years old who received an inactivated influenza vaccine.

This chain links TRBV20-1 with TRBJ2-5; 14 nucleotides line up with TRBD2. The CDR3 spans 17 residues. Trimming cost V 1 base and J 0 bases; bases outside gene matches: 4. The germline gives CDR1 DFQATT, CDR2 SNEGSKA (reference sequence). CDR3 DNA: TGCAGTGCTAGAGCCGGACTAGCGGGGGGCAACCAAGAGACCCAGTACTTC. The encoded protein is CSARAGLAGGNQETQYF.

This clonotype occurred many times. V usage is TRBV5-6 and J usage is TRBJ2-3, with D unclear. CDR1 is SGHDT, CDR2 YYEEEE, per germline. This CDR3 region has 13 residues. Trimming shortened V by 0 bases and J by 4 bases, and 6 bases separated the two germline ends. The CDR3, as DNA: TGTGCCAGCAGCTTGGGAGTTTCAGATACGCAGTATTTT. It specifies CASSLGVSDTQYF.

In its sample, this clonotype was seen many times. A junction end diverges from the germline sequence, so it may reflect a read error. The CDR3 loop is CASSPGHNYGYTF. CDR3 DNA sequence: TGTGCCAGCTCGCCGGGACACAACTATGGCTACACCTTC. The chain uses TRBV5-1 and TRBJ1-2; a possible D gene is TRBD1 (6 bases). CDR1 SGHRS and CDR2 YFSETQ come from the germline V gene. This CDR3 has 13 amino acids.

This clonotype has only one observation. V is TRBV7-9 and J is TRBJ1-4; possible D gene TRBD1, 6 bases. The CDR3 totals 14 residues. CDR1 and CDR2 (germline): SEHNR, FQNEAQ (reference sequence). The ends were cut back, 5 bases at V and 7 bases at J, with 14 bases in the middle. CDR3 DNA: TGTGCCAGCAGCATTGGACAGTCTCTTGAAAAACTGTTTTTT. Its translation: CASSIGQSLEKLFF.

This chain joins TRBV7-2 and TRBJ1-1; unclear D gene. V was cut by 6 bases and J by 1 base, with 21 bases left in between. This CDR3 is built from 17 residues. Germline CDR1 and CDR2: SGHTA and FQGNSA. The CDR3 DNA is TGTGCCAGCAGTTCCCTTGGTCAGAAGGTGAGGAACACTGAAGCTTTCTTT. Residues: CASSSLGQKVRNTEAFF.

This chain links TRBV5-6 with TRBJ2-6; D may be TRBD1 (6 bases). In germline, CDR1 is SGHDT, CDR2 YYEEEE. This CDR3 has 18 residues. Deletions cut 4 bases from V and 0 bases from J, with 17 bases between. The DNA for the CDR3 is TGTGCCAGCAGCGGATCCGGGACACCGGCCTCTGGGGCCAACGTCCTGACTTTC. It codes for CASSGSGTPASGANVLTF. The full variable domain, its missing parts supplied by reference TRBV5-6 and TRBJ2-6, is DAGVTQSPTHLIKTRGQQVTLRCSPKSGHDTVSWYQQALGQGPQFIFQYYEEEERQRGNFPDRFSGHQFPNYSSELNVNALLLGDSALYLCASSGSGTPASGANVLTFGAGSRLTVL.

This clonotype turned up a few times. This chain links TRBV5-1 with TRBJ2-1; 7 bases align to TRBD2. The V and J ends lost 4 bases and 6 bases, in that order; junction bases with no gene match: 10. Per the germline V gene, CDR1 is SGHRS and CDR2 is YFSETQ. The CDR3 has 15 residues. Here the CDR3 DNA reads TGCGCCAGCAGCAATGGGGAGGGAGCCGGCAATGAGCAGTTCTTC. It yields the protein CASSNGEGAGNEQFF.

This clonotype has ten or more counts. This sequence joins TRBV5-1 and TRBJ2-3; 9 bases line up with TRBD1. The J segment lost 4 bases and the V segment lost 6 bases, leaving 12 bases of the junction unmatched. In germline, CDR1 is SGHRS, CDR2 YFSETQ. There are 16 residues in the CDR3. The DNA for the CDR3 is TGCGCCAGCAACCTGGACAGGGGAGGAGGGCCAGATACGCAGTATTTT. It yields the protein CASNLDRGGGPDTQYF.

There are many counts of this clonotype. The genes are TRBV18 and TRBJ2-2; TRBD2 matches at 9 bases. V lost 3 bases to trimming and J lost 3 bases; unmatched junction nucleotides: 14. Germline V gene data show CDR1 as KGHSH and CDR2 as LQKENI. CDR3 length: 19 amino acids. The CDR3 coding sequence is TGTGCCAGCTCACCGCAACAGCCAATTATAGCGGGGGACACCGGGGAGCTGTTTTTT. It yields the protein CASSPQQPIIAGDTGELFF.

This clonotype was seen ten or more times. The chain links TRBV12-3 or TRBV12-4 to TRBJ2-5; maybe TRBD1 (6 bases). Trimming removed 4 bases from V and 2 bases from J, with 8 bases in between. CDR3 length: 13 amino acids. CDR3 amino acids: CASSWTEQETQYF. CDR3 DNA: TGTGCCAGCAGTTGGACAGAGCAAGAGACCCAGTACTTC.

This clonotype occurred many times. J is TRBJ2-3 and V is TRBV5-1; D remains unclear. CDR3 length: 13 residues. Trimming removed 6 bases at V and 5 bases at J, with 13 bases between. From germline, CDR1 is SGHRS and CDR2 YFSETQ. CDR3 DNA sequence: TGCGCCAGCACCTCCCAACCAGGAGATACGCAGTATTTT. It is translated as CASTSQPGDTQYF.

As for this clonotype: Without the conserved terminal phenylalanine or tryptophan, this CDR3 likely stems from a read error. This chain links TRBV7-6 with TRBJ2-1; D not resolved. The V gene lost 3 bases and the J gene lost 3 bases, with 12 bases spanning the gap. The CDR3 is made up of 15 amino acids. Germline V CDR1 and CDR2: SGHVS, FNYEAQ. The CDR3 sequence is CASSFYGDFYNEQFS. CDR3 nucleotide sequence: TGTGCCAGCAGCTTTTATGGGGATTTCTACAATGAGCAGTTCTCC.

The chain is built from TRBV7-3 and TRBJ2-3; D not certain. Germline lookup yields CDR1 SGHTA and CDR2 FQGTGA. The CDR3 is 15 residues long. V lost 1 base and J lost 1, with 9 bases in between. As DNA, the CDR3 is TGTGCCAGCAGCTTAAACGGGCCAGGCACAGATACGCAGTATTTT. Its protein product is CASSLNGPGTDTQYF. Supplemented by reference TRBV7-3 and TRBJ2-3, the full variable domain reads GAGVSQTPSNKVTEKGKYVELRCDPISGHTALYWYRQSLGQGPEFLIYFQGTGAADDSGLPNDRFFAVRPEGSVSTLKIQRTERGDSAVYLCASSLNGPGTDTQYFGPGTRLTVL.

This clonotype has only a few counts. This sequence joins TRBV27 and TRBJ1-2; D not certain. V lost 3 bases to trimming and J lost 7 bases, with 12 bases between them. Germline CDR1 MNHEY, CDR2 SMNVEV (reference sequence). This CDR3 is 13 amino acids long. CDR3 in amino acids: CASSLRVHSGYTF. CDR3 bases: TGTGCCAGCAGTTTGAGAGTCCATAGTGGCTACACCTTC.

Many counts were recorded for this clonotype. V and J are TRBV25-1 and TRBJ2-7; 12 positions agree with TRBD2. V lost 5 bases, J lost 3 bases, and 8 bases stayed unmatched. The CDR3 sequence is 16 residues long. CDR1 is MGHDK, CDR2 SYGVNS, per germline. CDR3: CASSSSTSGSVYEQYF. CDR3 coding DNA: TGTGCCAGCAGTTCCTCGACTAGCGGGAGTGTCTACGAGCAGTACTTC.

This clonotype was detected many times. V usage is TRBV10-3 and J usage is TRBJ1-5; TRBD1 matches at 8 bases. Germline-derived CDR1 and CDR2 are ENHRY and SYGVKD. The CDR3 runs 15 residues. V was clipped by 5 bases and J by 3 bases; unmatched bases: 6. The CDR3 nucleotides are TGTGCCATCAGTCCGGGACAGGCGGACAATCAGCCCCAGCATTTT. It yields the protein CAISPGQADNQPQHF.

This clonotype was counted many times. This sequence joins TRBV4-3 and TRBJ2-3; no reliable D call. The CDR3 has 13 residues. Germline CDR1 and CDR2: LGHNA and YSLEER. Trimming stripped 0 bases from V and 4 bases from J, with 5 bases between. The CDR3 protein is CASSQEHPDTQYF. DNA for the CDR3: TGCGCCAGCAGCCAAGAACACCCAGATACGCAGTATTTT.

This clonotype was detected many times. The CDR3, as DNA: TGTGCCACCAGCAGAGATTTGGAAGAGACCCAGTACTTC. Translation gives CATSRDLEETQYF. The chain carries TRBV15 and TRBJ2-5; D unresolved. Trimming removed 0 bases at V and 3 bases at J, with 5 bases between. Germline V lookup: CDR1 LNHNV, CDR2 YYDKDF (reference sequence). This CDR3 region has 13 residues.

This rearrangement joins TRBV9 to TRBJ2-2; the D is unclear. CDR3 length: 14 residues. CDR1 and CDR2 from the germline V gene are SGDLS and YYNGEE. V shed 7 bases and J shed 6 bases, with 16 bases lying between them. Here the CDR3 reads CASSRASGSGELFF. The CDR3 bases are TGTGCCAGCTCCCGGGCCTCTGGGTCCGGGGAGCTGTTTTTT. The variable domain in full, completed from reference TRBV9 and TRBJ2-2, reads DSGVTQTPKHLITATGQRVTLRCSPRSGDLSVYWYQQSLDQGLQFLIQYYNGEERAKGNILERFSAQQFPDLHSELNLSSLELGDSALYFCASSRASGSGELFFGEGSRLTVL.

Details on this clonotype: This may come from a read error, since a much larger clone is one base off. This chain uses TRBV9 with TRBJ1-1; D is undetermined. Per germline, CDR1 SGDLS and CDR2 YYNGEE. The CDR3 runs to 13 residues. Written as DNA, the CDR3 is TGTGCCAGCAGCGTAGAGGTGAACATTGAAGCTTTCTTT. It translates to CASSVEVNIEAFF.

The rearrangement joins TRBV5-1 to TRBJ2-7; a possible D gene is TRBD1 (6 bases). The germline V gene encodes CDR1 SGHRS and CDR2 YFSETQ. This CDR3 contains 12 residues. V lost 4 bases to trimming and J lost 5 bases, with 10 bases between them. In DNA, the CDR3 is TGCGCCAGCAGCGTGGACAGTAACGAGCAGTACTTC. Its translation: CASSVDSNEQYF.

The chain has TRBV28 and TRBJ2-7, with D possibly TRBD1 on 7 matching bases. V lost 3 bases to trimming and J lost 0 bases, with 12 bases between them. CDR1 and CDR2 from the germline V gene are MDHEN and SYDVKM. The CDR3 covers 15 residues. The CDR3 is CASSLGQRASYEQYF. The CDR3 DNA reads as TGTGCCAGCAGTTTGGGACAGCGGGCCTCCTACGAGCAGTACTTC.

This clonotype showed up many times. V gene TRBV10-3 combines with J gene TRBJ2-2, with a possible D match to TRBD2 (5 bases). V shed 5 bases and J shed 0 bases, with 13 bases lying between them. Germline loops: CDR1 ENHRY, CDR2 SYGVKD. CDR3 size: 16 residues. CDR3 sequence (DNA): TGTGCCATCAGTTCCTCAAGCGGCGCGAACACCGGGGAGCTGTTTTTT. Amino acid sequence: CAISSSSGANTGELFF.

This clonotype came up many times. The chain has TRBV4-2 and TRBJ1-5; no definite D call. The CDR3 sequence is 15 residues long. Trimming pared 2 bases from V and 0 bases from J, leaving 8 bases between. In germline, CDR1 is LGHNA, CDR2 YNFKEQ. Written as DNA, the CDR3 is TGTGCCAGCAGCCAAAAACAAGATAGCAATCAGCCCCAGCATTTT. It codes for CASSQKQDSNQPQHF.

The V and J genes are TRBV7-9 and TRBJ1-3, with D unresolved. Germline V lookup: CDR1 SEHNR, CDR2 FQNEAQ (reference sequence). V was trimmed by 1 base and J by 0 bases, leaving 13 bases between them. This CDR3 is 17 amino acids long. CDR3 amino acids: CASSLGDPFLSGNTIYF. The CDR3 coding sequence is TGTGCCAGCAGCTTAGGGGATCCCTTCCTCTCTGGAAACACCATATATTTT.

This clonotype was seen more than once but under ten times. V and J are TRBV12-3 or TRBV12-4 and TRBJ2-5, with D unresolved. The germline V and J ends were trimmed by 0 bases and 7 bases, with 6 bases remaining between them. This CDR3 contains 12 residues. CDR3 coding DNA: TGTGCCAGCAGTTTAGCCCCGGGGACCCAGTACTTC. Its protein product is CASSLAPGTQYF.

The table lists this clonotype with many counts. The V call is TRBV9, the J call TRBJ2-7, with TRBD1 identical over 10 bases. Germline V gives CDR1 SGDLS, CDR2 YYNGEE. With 2 bases clipped from V and 3 bases from J, the junction kept 8 bases outside the gene matches. The CDR3 contains 16 residues. The CDR3 DNA sequence: TGTGCCAGCAGCGTGACTGCGGGACAGGGGTACTACGAGCAGTACTTC. It translates to CASSVTAGQGYYEQYF.

This clonotype has ten or more counts. The rearrangement uses TRBV20-1 and TRBJ2-3; 12 nucleotides agree with TRBD2. V lost 0 bases, J lost 5 bases, and 6 bases stayed unmatched. This CDR3 is built from 16 residues. CDR1 and CDR2 from the germline V gene are DFQATT and SNEGSKA (reference sequence). The DNA of the CDR3 is TGCAGTGCTAGAGATGTGACTAGCGGGAGAATAGATACGCAGTATTTT. It yields the protein CSARDVTSGRIDTQYF.

On this clonotype itself: Just one base apart from a much larger clone, this may be a read error. This sequence joins TRBV4-1 and TRBJ2-3; D is unclear. The CDR3 spans 13 residues. Germline V lookup: CDR1 MGHRA, CDR2 YSYEKL. The CDR3 sequence: CASCQRLPDTQYF. The CDR3 DNA is TGCGCCAGCTGCCAAAGGCTTCCAGATACGCAGTATTTT.

This clonotype was seen a handful of times. The V and J genes are TRBV12-3 or TRBV12-4 and TRBJ2-7; 13 bases map to TRBD2. This CDR3 contains 16 residues. V was pared by 6 bases and J by 6 bases, with 11 bases of the junction left unmatched. CDR3 sequence: CASSERTSGSLGEQYF. CDR3 coding DNA: TGTGCCAGCAGCGAAAGGACTAGCGGGAGTCTGGGCGAGCAGTACTTC.

This clonotype was recorded a few times. The chain couples TRBV20-1 to TRBJ2-3; 7 nucleotides match TRBD1. The CDR3 loop spans 15 amino acids. Unmatched junction bases numbered 9, after V lost 6 bases and J lost 0 bases. Per germline, CDR1 DFQATT and CDR2 SNEGSKA (reference sequence). CDR3 region: CSADRRHLSTDTQYF. The CDR3 DNA is TGCAGTGCGGACAGGAGGCATCTCAGCACAGATACGCAGTATTTT.

This clonotype was detected ten times or more. The chain is built from TRBV7-2 and TRBJ2-7, with TRBD2 matching over 7 bases. The V and J ends lost 5 bases and 3 bases, in that order; junction bases with no gene match: 10. This CDR3 region has 15 residues. The germline V gene encodes CDR1 SGHTA and CDR2 FQGNSA. The CDR3: CASSAQYGRNYEQYF. In DNA, the CDR3 is TGTGCCAGCAGCGCCCAGTACGGGAGGAACTACGAGCAGTACTTC.